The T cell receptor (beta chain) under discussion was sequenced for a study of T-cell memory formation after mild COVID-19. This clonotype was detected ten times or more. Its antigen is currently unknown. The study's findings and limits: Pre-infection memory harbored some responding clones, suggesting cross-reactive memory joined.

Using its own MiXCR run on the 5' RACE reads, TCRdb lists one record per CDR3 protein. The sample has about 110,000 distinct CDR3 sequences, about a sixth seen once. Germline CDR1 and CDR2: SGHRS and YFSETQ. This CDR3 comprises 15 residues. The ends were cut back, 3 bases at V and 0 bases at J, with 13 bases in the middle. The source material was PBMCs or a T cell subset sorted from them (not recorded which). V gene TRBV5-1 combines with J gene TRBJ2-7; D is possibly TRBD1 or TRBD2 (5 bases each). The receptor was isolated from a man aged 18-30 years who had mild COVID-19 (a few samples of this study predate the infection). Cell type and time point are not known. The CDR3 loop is CASSWDGSSSYEQYV. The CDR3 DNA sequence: TGCGCCAGCAGCTGGGACGGATCTAGCTCCTACGAGCAGTACGTC.